Each of the 4 T cell receptor beta chains below was sequenced from the same sample in a study of blood T cell repertoires in COVID-19. The method was immunoSEQ multiplex PCR; TCRdb's version includes in-frame clones alone and lacks a portion of them. Among fewer than 90,000 clones listed, about 89% were seen once. Material for sequencing was peripheral blood. These receptors came from a man in his fifties or sixties with active or convalescent COVID-19.

The chain is built from TRBV18 and TRBJ2-7; TRBD1 matches 10 bases. This CDR3 region has 13 residues. Germline V gene data show CDR1 as KGHSH and CDR2 as LQKENI. The junction had 3 bases not matched to a gene; V was cut back by 3 bases and J by 7 bases. CDR3 amino acids: CASSPSGQGEQYV. The CDR3 DNA follows: TGTGCCAGCTCACCCTCGGGACAGGGGGAGCAGTACGTC.

This chain links TRBV18 with TRBJ1-1; 8 nucleotides match TRBD1. Germline CDR1 KGHSH, CDR2 LQKENI. The V segment lost 3 bases and the J segment 11 bases; nucleotides outside the gene matches: 14. CDR3 length: 15 residues. The CDR3 coding sequence is TGTGCCAGCTCACCGCGTTCGGACAGGGCCTCTGGGGCTTTCTTT. Translated, it gives CASSPRSDRASGAFF. The full variable domain, in which reference TRBV18 and TRBJ1-1 provide the parts outside the CDR3, is NAGVMQNPRHLVRRRGQEARLRCSPMKGHSHVYWYRQLPEEGLKFMVYLQKENIIDESGMPKERFSAEFPKEGPSILRIQQVVRGDSAAYFCASSPRSDRASGAFFGQGTRLTVV.

This chain connects TRBV19 to TRBJ2-4, with TRBD1 matching over 10 bases. Looked up from germline, CDR1 is LNHDA and CDR2 is SQIVND (reference sequence). The CDR3 runs 16 residues. The ends lost 5 bases at V and 2 bases at J; junction bases unmatched: 6. CDR3: CASSVRQGATKNIQYF. The CDR3 DNA is TGTGCCAGTAGTGTTCGACAGGGGGCGACCAAAAACATTCAGTACTTC.

The CDR3 nucleotides read TGTGCCAGCAGCTTAGATCTGGCTGGGACAGGGTCCCACGAGCAGTACTTC. Its protein is CASSLDLAGTGSHEQYF. The chain uses TRBV11-2 and TRBJ2-7; 9 bases fit TRBD1. V was pared by 0 bases and J by 5 bases, with 11 bases of the junction left unmatched. The CDR3 has 17 amino acids. Germline V gene lookup returns CDR1 SGHAT and CDR2 FQNNGV.